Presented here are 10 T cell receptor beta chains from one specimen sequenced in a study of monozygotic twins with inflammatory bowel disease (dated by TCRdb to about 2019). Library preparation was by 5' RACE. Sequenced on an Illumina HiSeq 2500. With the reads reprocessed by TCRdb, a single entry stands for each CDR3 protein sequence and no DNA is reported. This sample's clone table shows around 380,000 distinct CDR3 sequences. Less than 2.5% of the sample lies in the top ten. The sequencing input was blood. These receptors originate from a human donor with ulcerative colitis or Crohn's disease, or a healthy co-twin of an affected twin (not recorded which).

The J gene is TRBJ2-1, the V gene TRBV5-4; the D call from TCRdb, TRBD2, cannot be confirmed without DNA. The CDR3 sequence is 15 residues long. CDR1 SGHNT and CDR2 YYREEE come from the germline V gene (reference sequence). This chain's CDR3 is CASSLGGQGKNEQFF.

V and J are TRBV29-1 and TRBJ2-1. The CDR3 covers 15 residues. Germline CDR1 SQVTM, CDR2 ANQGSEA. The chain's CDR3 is CSVEDKRSSYNEQFF.

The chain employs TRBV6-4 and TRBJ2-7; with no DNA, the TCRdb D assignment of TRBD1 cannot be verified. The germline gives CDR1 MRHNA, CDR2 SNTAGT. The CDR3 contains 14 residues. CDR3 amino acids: CASRGTVGTYEQYF.

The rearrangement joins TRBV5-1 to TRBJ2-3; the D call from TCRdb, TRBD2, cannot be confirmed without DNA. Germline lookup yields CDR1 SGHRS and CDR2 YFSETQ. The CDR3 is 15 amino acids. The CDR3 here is CASSFSGRARDTQYF.

The CDR3 is CSVTGTGVNEQYF. This sequence joins TRBV29-1 and TRBJ2-7; the TRBD1 assignment by TCRdb is unverifiable without DNA. CDR1 and CDR2 from the germline V gene are SQVTM and ANQGSEA. This CDR3 is built from 13 residues.

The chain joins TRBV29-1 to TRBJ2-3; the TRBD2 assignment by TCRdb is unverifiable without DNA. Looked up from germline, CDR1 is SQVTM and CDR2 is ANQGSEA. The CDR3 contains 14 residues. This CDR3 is CSVAGSRSTDTQYF.

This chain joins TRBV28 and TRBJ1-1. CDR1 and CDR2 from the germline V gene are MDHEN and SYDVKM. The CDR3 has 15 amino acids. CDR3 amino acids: CASNSPGGGNTEAFF.

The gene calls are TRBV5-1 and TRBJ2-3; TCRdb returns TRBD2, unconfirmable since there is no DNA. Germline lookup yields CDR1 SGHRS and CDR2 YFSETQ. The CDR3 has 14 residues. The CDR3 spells CASSGTSGSDTQYF.

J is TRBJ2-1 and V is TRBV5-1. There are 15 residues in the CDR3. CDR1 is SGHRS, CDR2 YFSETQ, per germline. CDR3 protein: CASSLQRLAANEQFF.

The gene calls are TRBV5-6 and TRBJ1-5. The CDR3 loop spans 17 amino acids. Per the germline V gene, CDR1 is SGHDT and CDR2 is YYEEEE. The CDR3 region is CASSLRGGGYSNQPQHF.